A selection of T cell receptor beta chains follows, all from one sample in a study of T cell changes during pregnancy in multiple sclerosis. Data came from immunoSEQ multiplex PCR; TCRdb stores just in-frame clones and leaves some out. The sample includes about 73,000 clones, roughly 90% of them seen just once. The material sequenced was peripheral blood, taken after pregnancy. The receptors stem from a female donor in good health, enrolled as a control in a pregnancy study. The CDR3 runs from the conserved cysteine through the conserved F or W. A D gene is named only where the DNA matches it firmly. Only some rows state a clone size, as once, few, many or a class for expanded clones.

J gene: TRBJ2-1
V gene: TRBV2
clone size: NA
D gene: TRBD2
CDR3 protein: CASSVPAGGINNEQFF
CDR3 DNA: TGTGCCAGCAGTGTTCCAGCGGGAGGTATTAACAATGAGCAGTTCTTC

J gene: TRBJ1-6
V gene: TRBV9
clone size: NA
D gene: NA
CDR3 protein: CASSVSSSYNSPLHF
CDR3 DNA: TGTGCCAGCAGCGTATCGAGCTCCTATAATTCACCCCTCCACTTT

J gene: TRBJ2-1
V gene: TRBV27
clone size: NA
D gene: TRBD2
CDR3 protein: CASSYSLAGAYNEQFF
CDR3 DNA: TGTGCCAGCAGTTACTCGCTAGCGGGAGCTTACAATGAGCAGTTCTTC

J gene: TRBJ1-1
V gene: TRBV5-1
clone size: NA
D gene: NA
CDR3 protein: CASSPLGGEQAFF
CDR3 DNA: TGCGCCAGCAGCCCACTTGGGGGCGAACAAGCTTTCTTT

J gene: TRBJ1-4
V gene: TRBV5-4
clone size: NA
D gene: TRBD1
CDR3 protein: CASSSGGTGTGEKLFF
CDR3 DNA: TGTGCCAGCAGCTCGGGGGGGACAGGGACGGGGGAAAAACTGTTTTTT

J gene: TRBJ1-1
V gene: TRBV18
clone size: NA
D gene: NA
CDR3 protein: CASSPTGTEAFF
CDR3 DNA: TGTGCCAGCTCACCGACTGGCACTGAAGCTTTCTTT

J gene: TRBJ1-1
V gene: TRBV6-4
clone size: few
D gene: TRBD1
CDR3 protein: CASRGQENTEAFF
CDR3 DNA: TGTGCCAGCAGGGGACAGGAGAACACTGAAGCTTTCTTT

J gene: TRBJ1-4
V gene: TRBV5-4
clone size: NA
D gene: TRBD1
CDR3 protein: CASSLTAGGHNEKLFF
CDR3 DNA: TGTGCCAGCAGCTTAACCGCAGGGGGGCATAATGAAAAACTGTTTTTT

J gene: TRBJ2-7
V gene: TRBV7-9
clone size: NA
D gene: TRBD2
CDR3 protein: CASSFRASGGAYEQYF
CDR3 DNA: TGTGCCAGCAGCTTTAGGGCTAGCGGGGGGGCCTACGAGCAGTACTTC

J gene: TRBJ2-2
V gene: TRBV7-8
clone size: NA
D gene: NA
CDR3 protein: CASSNPFPRGTGELFF
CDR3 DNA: TGTGCCAGCAGCAACCCCTTCCCGCGAGGCACCGGGGAGCTGTTTTTT

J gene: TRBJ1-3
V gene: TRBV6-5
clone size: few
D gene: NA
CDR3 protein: CASSFTSVSGNTIYF
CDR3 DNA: TGTGCCAGCAGTTTTACATCCGTCTCTGGAAACACCATATATTTT

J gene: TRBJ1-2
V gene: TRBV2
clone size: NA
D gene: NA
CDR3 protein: CDSRPPRANYGYTF
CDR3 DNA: TGTGACAGCCGCCCCCCCCGAGCTAACTATGGCTACACCTTC

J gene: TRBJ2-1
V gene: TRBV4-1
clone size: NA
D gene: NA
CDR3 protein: CASSLRDSRDNEQFF
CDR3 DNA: TGCGCCAGCAGTTTACGGGACTCCAGGGACAATGAGCAGTTCTTC

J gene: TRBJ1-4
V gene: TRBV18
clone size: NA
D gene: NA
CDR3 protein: CASSPGQTNEKLFF
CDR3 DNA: TGTGCCAGCTCACCGGGGCAGACTAATGAAAAACTGTTTTTT

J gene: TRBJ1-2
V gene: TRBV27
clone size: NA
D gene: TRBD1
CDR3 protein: CASSLRARGDGYTF
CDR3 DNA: TGTGCCAGCAGTTTAAGGGCCAGGGGGGATGGCTACACCTTC

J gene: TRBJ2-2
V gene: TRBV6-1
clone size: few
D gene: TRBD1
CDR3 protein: CASNRDRSTGELFF
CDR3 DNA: TGTGCCAGCAACCGGGACAGGAGCACCGGGGAGCTGTTTTTT

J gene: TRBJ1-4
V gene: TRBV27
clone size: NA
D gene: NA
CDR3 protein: CASADTFEEKLFF
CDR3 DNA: TGTGCCAGCGCTGACACCTTTGAAGAAAAACTGTTTTTT

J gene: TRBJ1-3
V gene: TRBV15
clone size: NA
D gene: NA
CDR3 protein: CATSRDLVSGNTIYF
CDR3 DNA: TGTGCCACCAGCAGAGATCTTGTCTCTGGAAACACCATATATTTT

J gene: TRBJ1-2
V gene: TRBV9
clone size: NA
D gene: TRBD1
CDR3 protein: CASTVATGQGDGYTF
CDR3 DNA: TGTGCCAGCACCGTGGCAACCGGACAGGGCGATGGCTACACCTTC

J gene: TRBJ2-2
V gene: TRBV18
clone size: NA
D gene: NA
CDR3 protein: CASSPVATSSAFANTGELFF
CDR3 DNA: TGTGCCAGCTCACCAGTGGCCACCAGCTCAGCGTTCGCGAACACCGGGGAGCTGTTTTTT

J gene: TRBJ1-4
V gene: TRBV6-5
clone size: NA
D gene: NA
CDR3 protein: CASSILGDEKLFF
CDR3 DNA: TGTGCCAGCAGCATTTTAGGGGATGAAAAACTGTTTTTT

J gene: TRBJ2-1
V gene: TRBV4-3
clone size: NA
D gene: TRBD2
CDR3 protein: CASSQLAGGLGEQFF
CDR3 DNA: TGCGCCAGCAGCCAACTAGCGGGGGGCCTAGGTGAGCAGTTCTTC

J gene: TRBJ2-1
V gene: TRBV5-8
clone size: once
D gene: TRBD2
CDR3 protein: CASSPAGLALYNEQFF
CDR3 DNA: TGTGCCAGCAGCCCAGCGGGACTAGCGTTATACAATGAGCAGTTCTTC

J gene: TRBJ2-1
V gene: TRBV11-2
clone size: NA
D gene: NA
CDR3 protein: CASSLERTNNEQFF
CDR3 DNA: TGTGCCAGCAGCTTAGAGCGGACAAACAATGAGCAGTTCTTC

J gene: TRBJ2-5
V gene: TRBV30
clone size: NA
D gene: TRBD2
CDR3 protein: CAWSVLEPGGTQYF
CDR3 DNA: TGTGCCTGGAGTGTACTGGAACCGGGAGGGACCCAGTACTTC

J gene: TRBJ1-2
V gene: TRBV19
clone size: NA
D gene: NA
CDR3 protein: CASSPLGRGGYTF
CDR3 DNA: TGTGCCAGTAGTCCCCTTGGGCGTGGCGGCTACACCTTC

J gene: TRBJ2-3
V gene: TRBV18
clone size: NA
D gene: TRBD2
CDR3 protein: CASSPKREGPRTDTQYF
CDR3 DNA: TGTGCCAGCTCACCCAAGCGGGAGGGCCCTCGCACAGATACGCAGTATTTT

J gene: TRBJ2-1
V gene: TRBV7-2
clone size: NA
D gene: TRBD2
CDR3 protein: CASSFRLALGDEQFF
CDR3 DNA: TGTGCCAGCAGCTTTAGACTAGCGCTGGGGGATGAGCAGTTCTTC

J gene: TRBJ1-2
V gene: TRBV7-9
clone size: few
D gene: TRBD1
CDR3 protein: CASSLTQGAEGYTF
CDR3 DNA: TGTGCCAGCAGCCTCACGCAGGGGGCGGAGGGCTACACCTTC

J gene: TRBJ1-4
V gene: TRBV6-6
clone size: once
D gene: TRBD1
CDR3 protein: CASSPRGEKLFF
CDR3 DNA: TGTGCCAGCAGCCCCAGGGGGGAAAAACTGTTTTTT

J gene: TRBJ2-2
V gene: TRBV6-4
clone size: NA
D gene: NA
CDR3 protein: CASSFGNGELFF
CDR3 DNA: TGTGCCAGCAGTTTCGGGAACGGGGAGCTGTTTTTT

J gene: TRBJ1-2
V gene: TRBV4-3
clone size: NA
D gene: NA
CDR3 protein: CASSREDSRRGYTF
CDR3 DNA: TGCGCCAGCAGCCGTGAAGATTCCCGTCGGGGCTACACCTTC

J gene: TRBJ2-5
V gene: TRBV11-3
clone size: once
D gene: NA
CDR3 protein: CASSLALASRTETQYF
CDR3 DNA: TGTGCCAGCAGCTTAGCACTTGCTAGCCGGACAGAGACCCAGTACTTC

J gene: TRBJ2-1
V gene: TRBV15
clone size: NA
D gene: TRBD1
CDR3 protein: CATSLYGTGREQFF
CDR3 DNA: TGTGCCACCAGTCTTTATGGGACAGGGCGCGAGCAGTTCTTC

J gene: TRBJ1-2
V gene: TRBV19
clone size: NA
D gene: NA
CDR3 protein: CASSALGEQGYTF
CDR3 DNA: TGTGCCAGTAGTGCCCTGGGCGAGCAGGGCTACACCTTC

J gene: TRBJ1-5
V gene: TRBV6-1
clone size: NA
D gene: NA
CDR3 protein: CASSGFSVGNQPQHF
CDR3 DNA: TGTGCCAGCAGTGGATTTTCGGTCGGCAATCAGCCCCAGCATTTT

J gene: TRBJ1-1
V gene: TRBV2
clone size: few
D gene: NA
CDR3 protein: CASSEQQQPTEAFF
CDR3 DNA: TGTGCCAGCAGTGAACAACAACAGCCCACTGAAGCTTTCTTT

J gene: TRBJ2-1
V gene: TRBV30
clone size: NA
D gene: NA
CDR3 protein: CAWSAVRDFGTNEQFF
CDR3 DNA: TGTGCCTGGAGTGCTGTCCGGGACTTCGGGACCAATGAGCAGTTCTTC

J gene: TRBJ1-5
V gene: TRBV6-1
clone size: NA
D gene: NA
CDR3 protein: CASKRENQPQHF
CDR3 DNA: TGTGCCAGTAAACGGGAAAATCAGCCCCAGCATTTT

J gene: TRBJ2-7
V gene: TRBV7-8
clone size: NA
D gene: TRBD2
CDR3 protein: CASTFGLAARYEQYF
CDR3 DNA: TGTGCCAGCACCTTTGGACTAGCGGCTCGCTACGAGCAGTACTTC

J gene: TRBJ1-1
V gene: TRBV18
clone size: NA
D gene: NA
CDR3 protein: CASSPGQGWNTEAFF
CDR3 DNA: TGTGCCAGCTCACCAGGTCAGGGGTGGAACACTGAAGCTTTCTTT

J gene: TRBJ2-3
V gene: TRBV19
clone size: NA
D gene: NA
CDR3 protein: CASRPLAFTDTQYF
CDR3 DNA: TGTGCCAGTAGGCCACTAGCTTTCACAGATACGCAGTATTTT

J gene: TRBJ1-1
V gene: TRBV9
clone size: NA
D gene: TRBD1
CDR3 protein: CASSVVGANRGQAEAFF
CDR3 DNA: TGTGCCAGCAGCGTAGTCGGCGCTAACAGGGGGCAGGCTGAAGCTTTCTTT

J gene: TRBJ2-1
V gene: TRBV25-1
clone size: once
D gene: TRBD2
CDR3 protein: CASSGTSGGPIYNEQFF
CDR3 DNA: TGTGCCAGCAGTGGGACTAGCGGGGGGCCGATTTACAATGAGCAGTTCTTC

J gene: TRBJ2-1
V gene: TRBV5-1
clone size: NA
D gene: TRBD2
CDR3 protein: CASRPGGITGRSYNEQFF
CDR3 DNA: TGCGCCAGCAGACCGGGGGGTATTACAGGTCGCTCCTACAATGAGCAGTTCTTC

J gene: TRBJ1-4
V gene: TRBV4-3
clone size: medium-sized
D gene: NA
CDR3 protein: CASSQDRSEGLEKLFF
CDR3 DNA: TGCGCCAGCAGCCAAGATAGGTCGGAGGGCCTCGAAAAACTGTTTTTT

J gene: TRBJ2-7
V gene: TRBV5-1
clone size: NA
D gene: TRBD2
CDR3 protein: CASSLRGDEQYF
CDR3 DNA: TGCGCCAGCAGCTTGCGGGGGGACGAGCAGTACTTC

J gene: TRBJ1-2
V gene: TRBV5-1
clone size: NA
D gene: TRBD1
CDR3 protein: CASSLWGQGGNGYTF
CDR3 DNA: TGCGCCAGCAGCTTGTGGGGACAGGGAGGTAATGGCTACACCTTC

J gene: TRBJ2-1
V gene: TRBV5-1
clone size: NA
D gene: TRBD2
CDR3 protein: CASSPMTSANNEQFF
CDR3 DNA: TGCGCCAGCAGCCCCATGACTAGCGCAAACAATGAGCAGTTCTTC

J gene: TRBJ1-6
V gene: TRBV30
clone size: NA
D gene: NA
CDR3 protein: CAWSLLRGNTYSPLHF
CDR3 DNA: TGTGCCTGGAGCCTTCTTCGGGGGAACACCTATTCACCCCTCCACTTT

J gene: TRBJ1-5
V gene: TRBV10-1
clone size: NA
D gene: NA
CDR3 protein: CAGQGWARDYSNQPQHF
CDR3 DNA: TGCGCCGGCCAGGGTTGGGCTAGGGACTATAGCAATCAGCCCCAGCATTTT

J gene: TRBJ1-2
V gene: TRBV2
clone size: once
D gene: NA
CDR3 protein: CASKLPGTNNYGYTF
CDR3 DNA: TGTGCCAGCAAATTACCCGGGACAAATAACTATGGCTACACCTTC

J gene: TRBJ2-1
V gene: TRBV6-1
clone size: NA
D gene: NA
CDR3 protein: CATLARGRGRNEQFF
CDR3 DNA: TGTGCCACTCTTGCTAGGGGGAGGGGGAGGAATGAGCAGTTCTTC

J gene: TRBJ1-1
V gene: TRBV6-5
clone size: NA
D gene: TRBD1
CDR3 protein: CASRPDRGPNTEAFF
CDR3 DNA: TGTGCCAGCAGACCAGACAGGGGCCCGAACACTGAAGCTTTCTTT

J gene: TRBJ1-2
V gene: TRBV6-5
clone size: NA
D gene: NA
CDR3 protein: CASSYSPDGYTF
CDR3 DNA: TGTGCCAGCAGTTACTCGCCAGATGGCTACACCTTC